Given below is one T cell receptor (beta chain) in context. The data originate from a study of early T cells in non-severe SARS-CoV-2 infection. Per the germline V gene, CDR1 is SEHNR and CDR2 is FQNEAQ (reference sequence). J gave up 6 bases and V 0 bases, and 1 base lay outside the gene matches. The CDR3 consists of 13 residues. TCRdb itself ran the 5' RACE reads through MiXCR, one entry per CDR3 protein. This sample has 37,000 or so distinct CDR3 sequences; 5.5% to 7.5% occur once, and the top ten carry under 7.5%. The receptor was derived from an adult who was a healthcare worker with PCR-confirmed SARS-CoV-2 infection or an uninfected control (not recorded which). The V gene is TRBV7-9, the J gene TRBJ1-2; 7 bases map to TRBD1. Sequenced input: whole blood. The CDR3 DNA follows: TGTGCCAGCAGCTTAGCCGGGACAGATGGCTACACCTTC. The encoded protein is CASSLAGTDGYTF.